The following is a T cell receptor (beta chain) sequence with its context. Its antigen is unidentified. CDR1 is SGHTA and CDR2 is FQGTGA in the germline V gene. This CDR3 spans 13 amino acids. V lost 4 bases and J lost 3; bases outside the gene matches: 3. The data are from a study of lymphopenia after photon versus proton radiotherapy. Study-wide findings and caveats: Larger post-nadir TCR diversity loss correlated inversely with survival in deceased patients. Oligoclonal CD8+ Temra expansion after nadir drove photon patients' diversity drop.

Libraries were prepared by immunoSEQ multiplex PCR; TCRdb keeps only in-frame clonotypes and omits some of them. There are about 45,000 clones in the sample; roughly 87% occur only once, and about 2% lies in the top ten. Sequences were derived from peripheral blood, sampled from a patient treated with photon-based radiotherapy. The J gene is TRBJ2-7, the V gene TRBV7-3, with TRBD1 identical over 7 bases. The sequence derives from a man aged 35 to 55 with gastric cancer. The CDR3 protein is CASSSGTDYEQYF. CDR3 DNA: TGTGCCAGCAGCTCCGGGACAGACTACGAGCAGTACTTC.